This T cell receptor beta chain was obtained from a study of T cell responses to AZD1222 COVID-19 vaccine. Study-wide findings and caveats: Once two AZD1222 doses were given, Spike-specific TCR breadth and depth went up.

This table comes from immunoSEQ multiplex PCR, and its TCRdb copy is limited to in-frame clones, with some not included. The repertoire holds some 120,000 clones, 86% seen once, with roughly an eighth in the top ten. This clone was found a few times. Its cognate antigen is unknown. The V end was cut by 5 bases, the J end by 7 bases, with 11 bases between. The CDR3 length is 13 residues. CDR1 is MDHEN, CDR2 SYDVKM, per germline. The origin of this receptor is an adult in good health. The material sequenced was peripheral blood, taken on day 0 of AZD1222 vaccination. The J gene is TRBJ1-4, the V gene TRBV28; D not certain. The CDR3 spells CASSPEVVEKLFF. The CDR3 region has the DNA TGTGCCAGCAGTCCGGAGGTGGTTGAAAAACTGTTTTTT.